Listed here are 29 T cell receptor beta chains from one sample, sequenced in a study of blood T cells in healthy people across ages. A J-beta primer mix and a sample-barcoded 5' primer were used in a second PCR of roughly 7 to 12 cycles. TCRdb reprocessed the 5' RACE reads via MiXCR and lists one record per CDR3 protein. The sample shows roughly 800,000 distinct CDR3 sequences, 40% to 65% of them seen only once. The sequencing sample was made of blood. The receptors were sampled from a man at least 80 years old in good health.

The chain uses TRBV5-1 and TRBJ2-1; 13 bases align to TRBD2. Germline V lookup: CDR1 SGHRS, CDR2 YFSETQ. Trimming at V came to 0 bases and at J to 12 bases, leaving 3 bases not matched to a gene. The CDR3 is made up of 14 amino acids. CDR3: CASSLGLAGGGQFF. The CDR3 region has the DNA TGCGCCAGCAGCTTGGGACTAGCGGGGGGAGGGCAGTTCTTC.

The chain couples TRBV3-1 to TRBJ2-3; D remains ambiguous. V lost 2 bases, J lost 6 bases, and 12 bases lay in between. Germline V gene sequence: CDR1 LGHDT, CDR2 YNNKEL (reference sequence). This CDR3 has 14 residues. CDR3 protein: CASSQKRRVDTQYF. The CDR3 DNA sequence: TGTGCCAGCAGCCAAAAACGACGTGTCGATACGCAGTATTTT.

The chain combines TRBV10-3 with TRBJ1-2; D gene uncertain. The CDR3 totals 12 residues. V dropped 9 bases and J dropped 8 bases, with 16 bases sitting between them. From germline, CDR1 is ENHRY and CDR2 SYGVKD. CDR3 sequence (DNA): TGTGCCATTTTAGACTACCCCGTAGGCTACACCTTC. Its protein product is CAILDYPVGYTF.

The CDR3 sequence is CASSFGTVKYF. CDR3 DNA: TGTGCCAGCAGTTTTGGGACGGTAAAGTACTTC. The rearrangement uses TRBV27 and TRBJ2-7; TRBD1 or TRBD2 may be the D gene (5 bases each). The length of the CDR3 is 11 residues. Trimming took off 3 bases at V and 11 bases at J, with 11 bases between the two ends. Per the germline V gene, CDR1 is MNHEY and CDR2 is SMNVEV (reference sequence).

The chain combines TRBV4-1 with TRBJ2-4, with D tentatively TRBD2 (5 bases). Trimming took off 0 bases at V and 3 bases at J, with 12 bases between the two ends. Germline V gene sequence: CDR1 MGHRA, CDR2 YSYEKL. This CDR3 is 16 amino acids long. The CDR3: CASSQDSDSDKNIQYF. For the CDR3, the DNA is TGCGCCAGCAGCCAAGATTCGGATAGCGACAAAAACATTCAGTACTTC.

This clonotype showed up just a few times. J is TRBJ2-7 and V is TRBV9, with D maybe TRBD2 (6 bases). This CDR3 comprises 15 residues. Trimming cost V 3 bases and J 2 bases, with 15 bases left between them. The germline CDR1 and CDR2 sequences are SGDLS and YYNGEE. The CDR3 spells CASSARLGSPYEQYF. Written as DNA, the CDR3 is TGTGCCAGCAGCGCCCGACTAGGGTCCCCCTACGAGCAGTACTTC.

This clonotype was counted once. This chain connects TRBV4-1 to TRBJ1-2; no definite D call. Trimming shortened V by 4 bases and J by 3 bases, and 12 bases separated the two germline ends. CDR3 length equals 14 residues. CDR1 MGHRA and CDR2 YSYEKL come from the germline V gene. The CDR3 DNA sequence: TGCGCCAGCAGCCGAGCGGTGGGTTACTATGGCTACACCTTC. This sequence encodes CASSRAVGYYGYTF.

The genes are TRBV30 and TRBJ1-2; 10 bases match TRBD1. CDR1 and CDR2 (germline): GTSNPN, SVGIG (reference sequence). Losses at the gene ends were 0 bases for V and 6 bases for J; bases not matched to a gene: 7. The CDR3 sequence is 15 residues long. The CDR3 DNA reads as TGTGCCTGGAGTGTACGACGGACAGGGGGGAATGGCTACACCTTC. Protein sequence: CAWSVRRTGGNGYTF.

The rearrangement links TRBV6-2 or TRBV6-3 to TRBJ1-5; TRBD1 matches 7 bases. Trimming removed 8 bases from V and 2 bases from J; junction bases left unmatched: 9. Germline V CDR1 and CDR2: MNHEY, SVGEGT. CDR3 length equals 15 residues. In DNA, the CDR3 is TGTGCCAGCCGAGATGGACAGGTCGGCAATCAGCCCCAGCATTTT. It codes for CASRDGQVGNQPQHF.

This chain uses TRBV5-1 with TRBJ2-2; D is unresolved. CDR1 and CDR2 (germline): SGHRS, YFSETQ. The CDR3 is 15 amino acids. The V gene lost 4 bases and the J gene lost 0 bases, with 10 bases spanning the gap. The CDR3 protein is CASSLRNANTGELFF. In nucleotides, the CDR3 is TGCGCCAGCAGCCTCAGGAACGCGAACACCGGGGAGCTGTTTTTT.

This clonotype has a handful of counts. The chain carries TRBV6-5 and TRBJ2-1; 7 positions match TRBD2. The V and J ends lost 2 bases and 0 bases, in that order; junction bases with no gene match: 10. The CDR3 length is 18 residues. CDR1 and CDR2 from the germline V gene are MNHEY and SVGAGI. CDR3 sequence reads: CASSYRLAVGSSYNEQFF. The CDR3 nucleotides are TGTGCCAGCAGTTACCGACTAGCTGTAGGGAGCTCCTACAATGAGCAGTTCTTC.

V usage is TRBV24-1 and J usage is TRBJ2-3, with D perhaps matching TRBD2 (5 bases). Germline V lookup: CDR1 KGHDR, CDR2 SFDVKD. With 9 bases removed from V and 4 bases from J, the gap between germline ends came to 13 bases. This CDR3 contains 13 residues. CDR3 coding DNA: TGTGCCACCGGACGGGGTGGCGCAGATACGCAGTATTTT. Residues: CATGRGGADTQYF.

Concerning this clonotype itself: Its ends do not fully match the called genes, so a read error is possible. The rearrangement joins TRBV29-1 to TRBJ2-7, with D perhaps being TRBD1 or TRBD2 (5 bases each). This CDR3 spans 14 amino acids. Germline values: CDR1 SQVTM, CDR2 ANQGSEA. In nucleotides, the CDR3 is TGCAGCGTTCGCCGGGGAAACGGGGCCTACGAGCAGTCCTTC. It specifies CSVRRGNGAYEQSF.

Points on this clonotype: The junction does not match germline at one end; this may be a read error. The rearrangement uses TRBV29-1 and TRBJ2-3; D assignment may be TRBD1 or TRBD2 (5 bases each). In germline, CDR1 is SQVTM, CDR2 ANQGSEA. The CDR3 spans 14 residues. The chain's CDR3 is CSARLGRYTDTRYF. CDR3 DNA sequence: TGCAGCGCGAGGTTGGGACGGTACACAGATACGCGGTATTTT.

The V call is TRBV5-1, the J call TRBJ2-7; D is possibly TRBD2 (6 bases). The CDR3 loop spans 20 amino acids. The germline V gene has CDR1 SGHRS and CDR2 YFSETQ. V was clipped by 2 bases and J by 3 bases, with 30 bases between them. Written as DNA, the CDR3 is TGCGCCAGCAGCTTAGGCGGGAACTGGCGGGAAGGCCGGTTTGTCTACGAGCAGTACTTC. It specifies CASSLGGNWREGRFVYEQYF.

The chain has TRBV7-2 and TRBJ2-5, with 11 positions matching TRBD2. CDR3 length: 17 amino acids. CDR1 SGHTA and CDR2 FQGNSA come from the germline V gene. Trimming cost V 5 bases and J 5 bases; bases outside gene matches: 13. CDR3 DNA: TGTGCCAGCAGCGCGACCTTAGCGGGAGGGCGGGGCGAGACCCAGTACTTC. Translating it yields CASSATLAGGRGETQYF.

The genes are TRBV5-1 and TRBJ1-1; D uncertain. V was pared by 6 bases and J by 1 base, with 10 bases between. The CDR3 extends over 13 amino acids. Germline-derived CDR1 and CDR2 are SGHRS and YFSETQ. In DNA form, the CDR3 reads TGCGCCAGCACAAGCCCGTCGAACACTGAAGCTTTCTTT. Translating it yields CASTSPSNTEAFF.

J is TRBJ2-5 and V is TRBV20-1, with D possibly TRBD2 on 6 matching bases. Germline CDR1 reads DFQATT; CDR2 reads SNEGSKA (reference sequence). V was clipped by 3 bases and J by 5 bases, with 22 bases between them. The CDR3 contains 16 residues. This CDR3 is CSASLPGSGKGETQYF. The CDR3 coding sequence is TGCAGTGCTAGCCTACCTGGTAGCGGTAAGGGGGAGACCCAGTACTTC.

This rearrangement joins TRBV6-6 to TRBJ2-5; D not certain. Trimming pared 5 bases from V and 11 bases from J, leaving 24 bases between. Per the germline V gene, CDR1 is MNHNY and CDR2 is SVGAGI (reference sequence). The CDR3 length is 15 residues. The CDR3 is CASSPDGPRLNEQYF. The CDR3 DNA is TGTGCCAGCAGTCCTGATGGGCCTCGGTTGAATGAGCAGTACTTC.

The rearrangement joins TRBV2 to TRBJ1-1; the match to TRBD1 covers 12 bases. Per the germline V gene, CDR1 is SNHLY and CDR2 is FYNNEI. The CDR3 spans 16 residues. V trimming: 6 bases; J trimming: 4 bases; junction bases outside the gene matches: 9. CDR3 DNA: TGTGCCAGCAGCCGAGGGACAGGGGGCAGGCGCACTGAAGCTTTCTTT. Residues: CASSRGTGGRRTEAFF.

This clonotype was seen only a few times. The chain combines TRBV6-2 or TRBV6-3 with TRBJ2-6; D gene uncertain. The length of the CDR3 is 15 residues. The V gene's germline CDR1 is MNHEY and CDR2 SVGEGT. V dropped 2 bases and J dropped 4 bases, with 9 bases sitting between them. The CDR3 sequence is CASSYTPAGANVLTF. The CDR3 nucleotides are TGTGCCAGCAGTTACACCCCCGCGGGGGCCAACGTCCTGACTTTC.

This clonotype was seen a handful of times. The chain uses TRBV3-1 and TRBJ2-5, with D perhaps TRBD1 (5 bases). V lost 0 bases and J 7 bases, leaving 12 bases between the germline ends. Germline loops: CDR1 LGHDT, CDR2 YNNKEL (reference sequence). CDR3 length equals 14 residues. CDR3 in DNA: TGTGCCAGCAGCCAAGATTGGGGCGGCGGGACCCAGTACTTC. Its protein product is CASSQDWGGGTQYF.

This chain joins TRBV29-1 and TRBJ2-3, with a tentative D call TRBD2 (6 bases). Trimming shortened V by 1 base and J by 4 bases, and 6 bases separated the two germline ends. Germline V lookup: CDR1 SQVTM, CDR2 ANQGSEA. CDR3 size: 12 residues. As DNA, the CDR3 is TGCAGCGTTGAAGGGGGGGCAGATACGCAGTATTTT. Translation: CSVEGGADTQYF.

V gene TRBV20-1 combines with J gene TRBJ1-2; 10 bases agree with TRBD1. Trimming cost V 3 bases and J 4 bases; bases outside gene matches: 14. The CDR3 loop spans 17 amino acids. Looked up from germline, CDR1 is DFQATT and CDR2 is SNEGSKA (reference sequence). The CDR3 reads CSASGGTGVVPVYGYTF. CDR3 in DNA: TGCAGTGCTAGTGGTGGGACAGGGGTTGTCCCTGTCTATGGCTACACCTTC.

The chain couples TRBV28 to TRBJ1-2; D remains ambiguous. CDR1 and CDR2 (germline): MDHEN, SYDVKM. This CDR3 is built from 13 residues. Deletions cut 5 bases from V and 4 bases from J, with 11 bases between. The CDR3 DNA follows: TGTGCCAGCAGTACCTCGGACGGCTATGGCTACACCTTC. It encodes CASSTSDGYGYTF.

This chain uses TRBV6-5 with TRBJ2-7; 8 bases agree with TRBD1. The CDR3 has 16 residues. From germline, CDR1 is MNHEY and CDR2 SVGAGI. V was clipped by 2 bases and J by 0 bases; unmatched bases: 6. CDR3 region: CASSYGTGYASYEQYF. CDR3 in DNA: TGTGCCAGCAGTTACGGGACAGGTTATGCCTCCTACGAGCAGTACTTC.

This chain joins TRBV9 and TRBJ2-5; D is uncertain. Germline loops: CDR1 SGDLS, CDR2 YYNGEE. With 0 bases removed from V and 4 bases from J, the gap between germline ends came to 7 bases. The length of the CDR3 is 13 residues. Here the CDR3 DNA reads TGTGCCAGCAGCGTAGGTGCTCCAGAGACCCAGTACTTC. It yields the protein CASSVGAPETQYF.

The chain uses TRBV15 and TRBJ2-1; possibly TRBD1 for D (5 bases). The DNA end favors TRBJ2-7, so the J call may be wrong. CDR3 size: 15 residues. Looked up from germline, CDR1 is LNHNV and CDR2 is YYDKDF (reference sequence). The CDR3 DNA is TGTGCCACCAGCAGAGCTCTCGGACATTACAATGAGCAGTACTTC. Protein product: CATSRALGHYNEQYF.

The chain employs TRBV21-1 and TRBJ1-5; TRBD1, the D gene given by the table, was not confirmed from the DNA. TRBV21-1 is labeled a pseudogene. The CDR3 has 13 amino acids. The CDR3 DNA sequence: TGTGCCAGCGGCCGGGACGCCAATCAGCCCCAGCATTTT. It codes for CASGRDANQPQHF.